This T cell receptor (beta chain) was obtained from a study of blood T cell repertoires in COVID-19. For the study at large: PBMCs, B-cell-depleted T cells, or T cells provided the cDNA or gDNA that made up the material.

During active infection, Seattle patients enrolled and were then monitored through disease. This CDR3 has 16 amino acids. CDR1 MNHNY and CDR2 SVGAGI come from the germline V gene (reference sequence). The V segment lost 5 bases and the J segment 6 bases; nucleotides outside the gene matches: 9. In the original workflow: From reference gene primer amplification, estimates of nucleated cell counts were derived. Measured with immunoSEQ multiplex PCR; TCRdb has only the in-frame clones, and not every one. The V and J calls and clone size are taken from that table; D and trimming were inferred from the DNA. Of roughly 190,000 clones listed, 90% to 95% are singletons.

This chain links TRBV6-6 with TRBJ1-4; 10 bases fit TRBD1. The TCR originated in a man aged 30 to 45 with COVID-19, enrolled during active disease. The sequenced sample consisted of peripheral blood. The CDR3 loop reads CASSPTPGTGDEKLFF. The DNA of the CDR3 is TGTGCCAGCAGTCCCACCCCCGGGACAGGGGATGAAAAACTGTTTTTT.